The 22 T cell receptor beta chains below were found in one sample sequenced in a study of T-cell reconstitution after alpha-beta-depleted transplantation in children. Using unique molecular identifiers, the investigators prepared the TCRbeta library. TCRdb re-analysed the PCR reads in MiXCR, keeping a single row per CDR3 protein. The profile shows around 450,000 distinct CDR3 sequences, roughly a tenth of them singletons. Sequencing was performed on PBMCs, taken before TCRalphabeta/CD19-depleted stem cell transplant. The origin of the receptors is a child younger than 10 with inherited bone marrow failure, due to receive a stem cell transplant.

This clonotype showed up just a few times. The rearrangement uses TRBV10-3 and TRBJ2-6; TRBD1 might be the D (6 bases). The V end was cut by 6 bases, the J end by 2 bases, with 14 bases between. The CDR3 consists of 16 residues. Germline CDR1 is ENHRY and CDR2 is SYGVKD. CDR3 sequence reads: CAISPPGQTGANVLTF. The CDR3 DNA follows: TGTGCCATCAGCCCCCCCGGACAGACTGGGGCCAACGTCCTGACTTTC.

Ten or more counts support this clonotype. The rearrangement links TRBV4-1 to TRBJ2-6; the D gene is possibly TRBD2 (5 bases). Deletions cut 5 bases from V and 1 base from J, with 9 bases between. Per germline, CDR1 MGHRA and CDR2 YSYEKL. This CDR3 is 15 amino acids long. CDR3 sequence: CASSARTSGANVLTF. CDR3 nucleotides: TGCGCCAGCAGCGCGAGGACTTCTGGGGCCAACGTCCTGACTTTC.

This clonotype was picked up many times. The V call is TRBV10-2, the J call TRBJ2-5; TRBD2 matches 14 bases. The CDR3 has 14 amino acids. With V trimmed by 10 bases and J by 2 bases, 3 bases remained unmatched. The germline V gene encodes CDR1 WSHSY and CDR2 SAAADI. The CDR3 bases are TGCGCCACCCGACTAGCGGGAGGGCAAGAGACCCAGTACTTC. It codes for CATRLAGGQETQYF.

The chain employs TRBV5-1 and TRBJ2-1, with D perhaps TRBD2 (5 bases). Between the trimmed V and J ends, which lost 4 bases and 8 bases, there was a span of 13 bases. Germline V gene sequence: CDR1 SGHRS, CDR2 YFSETQ. CDR3 length: 13 residues. The CDR3 region is CASSPTERDEQFF. DNA for the CDR3: TGCGCCAGCAGCCCGACGGAGAGGGATGAGCAGTTCTTC.

This clonotype was seen at least ten times. The rearrangement links TRBV4-3 to TRBJ2-1, with a tentative D call TRBD2 (6 bases). The V gene's germline CDR1 is LGHNA and CDR2 YSLEER. The CDR3 totals 17 residues. V lost 4 bases to trimming and J lost 5 bases, with 21 bases between them. The CDR3 coding sequence is TGCGCCAGCAGCCCTACTTGGACTAAAAAGTCCCACAATGAGCAGTTCTTC. This sequence encodes CASSPTWTKKSHNEQFF.

This clonotype has a count of ten or more. The chain carries TRBV27 and TRBJ2-2, with 16 bases lining up with TRBD2. The CDR3 consists of 17 residues. CDR1 MNHEY and CDR2 SMNVEV come from the germline V gene (reference sequence). V was clipped by 6 bases and J by 7 bases; unmatched bases: 8. CDR3 sequence (DNA): TGTGCCAGCAGCCCGGGACTAGCGGGAGGGCCCCACGGGGAGCTGTTTTTT. It translates to CASSPGLAGGPHGELFF.

The chain is built from TRBV5-1 and TRBJ2-1, with a tentative D call TRBD1 (5 bases). CDR3 size: 16 residues. Per the germline V gene, CDR1 is SGHRS and CDR2 is YFSETQ. V dropped 0 bases and J dropped 7 bases, with 17 bases sitting between them. The CDR3 here is CASSLDSRQIKNEQFF. The DNA of the CDR3 is TGCGCCAGCAGCTTGGATAGTCGACAGATTAAGAATGAGCAGTTCTTC.

This clonotype has ten or more counts. The chain combines TRBV28 with TRBJ2-7; D remains ambiguous. This CDR3 is built from 11 residues. V gave up 9 bases and J gave up 1 base, with 7 bases separating them. The germline V gene encodes CDR1 MDHEN and CDR2 SYDVKM. The CDR3 sequence is CASRDSYEQYF. CDR3 sequence (DNA): TGTGCCAGTAGAGATTCCTACGAGCAGTACTTC.

The table lists this clonotype with many counts. J is TRBJ2-3 and V is TRBV20-1; TRBD2 agrees at 10 bases. The CDR3 covers 14 residues. J gave up 5 bases and V 6 bases, and 8 bases lay outside the gene matches. Germline assignment: CDR1 DFQATT and CDR2 SNEGSKA (reference sequence). This CDR3 is CSAPPSGRLDTQYF. CDR3 nucleotide sequence: TGCAGTGCACCTCCTAGCGGGAGACTAGATACGCAGTATTTT.

This clonotype was seen only a few times. J is TRBJ2-5 and V is TRBV11-2; 8 bases line up with TRBD2. This CDR3 has 16 amino acids. Germline values: CDR1 SGHAT, CDR2 FQNNGV. V lost 3 bases, J lost 5 bases, and 11 bases stayed unmatched. CDR3 sequence: CASSFGGDSVLETQYF. The DNA of the CDR3 is TGTGCCAGCAGCTTCGGGGGGGATAGTGTTTTGGAGACCCAGTACTTC.

A remark on this clonotype: A clone one base away is much larger, so this may be a read error. The chain employs TRBV12-3 or TRBV12-4 and TRBJ2-7; 7 bases agree with TRBD1. The CDR3 sequence is 15 residues long. CDR3 region: CASSEGQSVSDEQYF. DNA of the CDR3: TGTGCCAGCAGTGAGGGACAGTCCGTCTCCGACGAGCAGTACTTC.

The rearrangement links TRBV7-2 to TRBJ2-7; unclear D gene. The V gene lost 5 bases and the J gene lost 3 bases, with 11 bases spanning the gap. This CDR3 contains 13 residues. The germline gives CDR1 SGHTA, CDR2 FQGNSA. The CDR3 loop reads CASSHSDGYEQYF. CDR3 nucleotides: TGTGCCAGCAGCCATTCGGACGGCTACGAGCAGTACTTC.

This clonotype was observed many times. The CDR3 nucleotides read TGTGCCTGGACGGGTGAGCACACTGAAGCTTTCTTT. This gives the protein CAWTGEHTEAFF. The rearrangement uses TRBV30 and TRBJ1-1; D not resolved. There are 12 residues in the CDR3. V was trimmed by 4 bases and J by 3 bases, leaving 9 bases between them. Germline CDR1 GTSNPN, CDR2 SVGIG (reference sequence).

The genes are TRBV18 and TRBJ2-5; possibly TRBD1 or TRBD2 for D (6 bases each). The CDR3 consists of 16 residues. Trimming left V 2 bases short and J 3 bases short, with 16 bases between. CDR1 and CDR2 from the germline V gene are KGHSH and LQKENI. CDR3 protein: CASSPSGGAGKETQYF. The CDR3, as DNA: TGTGCCAGCTCACCATCCGGGGGCGCGGGTAAAGAGACCCAGTACTTC.

V and J are TRBV20-1 and TRBJ2-2, with TRBD2 as a possible D gene (5 bases). Looked up from germline, CDR1 is DFQATT and CDR2 is SNEGSKA (reference sequence). The CDR3 has 15 amino acids. With 0 bases removed from V and 1 base from J, the gap between germline ends came to 9 bases. The CDR3: CSARDPDWNTGELFF. CDR3 bases: TGCAGTGCTAGAGATCCGGACTGGAACACCGGGGAGCTGTTTTTT.

This clonotype was picked up many times. The chain carries TRBV27 and TRBJ2-7, with D hard to call. The CDR3 runs 14 residues. The V end was cut by 6 bases, the J end by 1 base, with 13 bases between. Germline loops: CDR1 MNHEY, CDR2 SMNVEV (reference sequence). CDR3 loop: CASREGAVSYEQYF. The CDR3 DNA reads TGTGCCAGCAGGGAAGGCGCCGTGTCCTACGAGCAGTACTTC.

This clonotype was seen many times. The chain carries TRBV12-3 or TRBV12-4 and TRBJ1-5; D is uncertain. V lost 0 bases to trimming and J lost 4 bases, with 13 bases between them. This CDR3 contains 16 residues. CDR3 loop: CASSLAPGRSNQPQHF. CDR3 sequence (DNA): TGTGCCAGCAGTTTAGCGCCAGGACGGTCAAATCAGCCCCAGCATTTT.

V and J are TRBV28 and TRBJ2-5; D is possibly TRBD1 (6 bases). Trimming removed 3 bases at V and 4 bases at J, with 15 bases between. The CDR3 has 15 residues. The V gene's germline CDR1 is MDHEN and CDR2 SYDVKM. In DNA, the CDR3 is TGTGCCAGCAGTTTCGGGACATCGGTGGGAGAGACCCAGTACTTC. Its translation is CASSFGTSVGETQYF.

Of note for this clonotype: A much larger clone lies one base from this, so it may be a read error. The final CDR3 position lacks the conserved phenylalanine or tryptophan, pointing to a likely read error. The V gene is TRBV19, the J gene TRBJ2-7, with 8 nucleotides matching TRBD1. The germline CDR1 and CDR2 sequences are LNHDA and SQIVND (reference sequence). The CDR3 spans 14 residues. The V segment lost 1 base and the J segment 2 bases; nucleotides outside the gene matches: 1. The CDR3 here is CASSIAGGAYEQYS. DNA for the CDR3: TGTGCCAGTAGTATAGCAGGGGGCGCCTACGAGCAGTACTCC.

This clonotype has only a few counts. The chain employs TRBV20-1 and TRBJ2-7; D gene ambiguous. The germline V and J ends were trimmed by 5 bases and 3 bases, with 14 bases remaining between them. The germline V gene encodes CDR1 DFQATT and CDR2 SNEGSKA (reference sequence). CDR3 length equals 13 residues. DNA of the CDR3: TGCAGTGCTCCTGAACGCGGCTTCTACGAGCAGTACTTC. It codes for CSAPERGFYEQYF.

This clonotype occurred many times. J is TRBJ2-1 and V is TRBV29-1; 7 nucleotides align to TRBD2. This CDR3 has 14 amino acids. The V gene's germline CDR1 is SQVTM and CDR2 ANQGSEA. Trimming at V came to 8 bases and at J to 0 bases, leaving 7 bases not matched to a gene. The CDR3 reads CSLMGGSSYNEQFF. DNA of the CDR3: TGCAGCCTGATGGGGGGGAGCTCCTACAATGAGCAGTTCTTC.

This clonotype was found many times. The V and J genes are TRBV6-5 and TRBJ1-4; D might be TRBD1 (6 bases). The V gene's germline CDR1 is MNHEY and CDR2 SVGAGI. This CDR3 comprises 15 residues. The V and J ends lost 3 bases and 7 bases respectively, with 15 bases between them. The DNA of the CDR3 is TGTGCCAGCAGTTATGCCAGGGGAGGCGGTGAAAAACTGTTTTTT. Translated: CASSYARGGGEKLFF.